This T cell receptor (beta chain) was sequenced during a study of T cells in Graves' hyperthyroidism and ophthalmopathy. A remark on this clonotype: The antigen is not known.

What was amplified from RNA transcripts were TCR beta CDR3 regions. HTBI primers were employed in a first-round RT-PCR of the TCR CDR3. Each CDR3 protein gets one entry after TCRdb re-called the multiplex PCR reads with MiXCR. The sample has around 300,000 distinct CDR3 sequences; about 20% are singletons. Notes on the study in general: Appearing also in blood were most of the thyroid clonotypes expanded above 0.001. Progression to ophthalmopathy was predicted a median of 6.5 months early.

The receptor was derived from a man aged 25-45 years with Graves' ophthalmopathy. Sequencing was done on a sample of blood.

The CDR3 protein is CASSYSGEAEAFF. DNA of the CDR3: TGTGCCAGCAGTTACTCAGGGGAAGCTGAAGCTTTCTTT. This chain links TRBV6-5 with TRBJ1-1, with D perhaps TRBD1 (5 bases). Germline V gene sequence: CDR1 MNHEY, CDR2 SVGAGI. V was shortened by 0 bases and J by 6 bases, with 8 bases between the two germline ends. This CDR3 has 13 amino acids.